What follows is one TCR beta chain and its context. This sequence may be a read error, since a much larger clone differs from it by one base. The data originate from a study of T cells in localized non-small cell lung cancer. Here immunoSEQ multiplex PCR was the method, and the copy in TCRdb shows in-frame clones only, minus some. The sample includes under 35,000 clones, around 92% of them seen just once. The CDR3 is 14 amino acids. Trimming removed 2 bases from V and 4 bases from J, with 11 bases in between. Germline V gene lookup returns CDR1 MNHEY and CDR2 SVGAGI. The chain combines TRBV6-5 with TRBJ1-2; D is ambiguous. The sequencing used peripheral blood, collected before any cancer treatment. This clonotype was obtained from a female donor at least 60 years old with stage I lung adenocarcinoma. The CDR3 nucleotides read TGTGCCAGCAGTTACGACAATAATCGCTATGGCTACACCTTC. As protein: CASSYDNNRYGYTF.